Listed below are T cell receptor beta chains from one sample, sequenced in a study of identical twins. Using its own MiXCR run on the 5' RACE reads, TCRdb lists one record per CDR3 protein. The sample includes 1,800,000 or so distinct CDR3 sequences, about 30% seen only once; the top ten take under 0.35%. The sample comprised cord blood. Source of these receptors: a newborn girl in good health. CDR3s include the opening cysteine and the closing phenylalanine or tryptophan. D genes are given only for firm matches. Clone size appears in some rows only: once, few, many, or a class for an expanded clone.

d_call	clone_size	j_call	v_call	cdr3_aa	cdr3_nt
TRBD1	few	TRBJ1-5	TRBV6-1	CASSLPGGQISNQPQHF	TGTGCCAGCAGCCTACCAGGGGGACAGATTAGCAATCAGCCCCAGCATTTT
TRBD2	few	TRBJ2-7	TRBV9	CASSVGSGSRNEQYF	TGTGCCAGCAGCGTAGGTAGCGGGAGTCGGAATGAGCAGTACTTC
TRBD2	NA	TRBJ2-1	TRBV29-1	CSVGVAGGQETQFF	TGCAGCGTTGGAGTAGCGGGGGGGCAAGAGACCCAGTTCTTC
NA	NA	TRBJ2-1	TRBV20-1	CSARDPARGPYNEQFF	TGCAGTGCTAGAGATCCGGCCAGGGGCCCCTACAATGAGCAGTTCTTC
TRBD1	NA	TRBJ1-5	TRBV10-3	CAVGQANQPQHF	TGTGCCGTGGGACAGGCTAATCAGCCCCAGCATTTT
NA	NA	TRBJ2-2	TRBV2	CASSGRGQDTGELFF	TGTGCCAGCAGTGGTCGTGGGCAGGACACCGGGGAGCTGTTTTTT
TRBD1	NA	TRBJ1-4	TRBV7-9	CASSPRAGGNEKLFF	TGTGCCAGCAGCCCCCGGGCAGGGGGCAATGAAAAACTGTTTTTT
TRBD1	NA	TRBJ1-2	TRBV11-2	CAGSLRRDRGHGYGYTF	TGTGCCGGCAGCTTACGCCGGGACAGGGGGCACGGCTATGGCTACACCTTC
TRBD1	few	TRBJ1-2	TRBV5-1	CASSSRGRGSYGYTF	TGCGCCAGCAGCTCCAGGGGGCGCGGGAGTTATGGCTACACCTTC
TRBD2	NA	TRBJ2-1	TRBV20-1	CSAAPLAGAYNEQFF	TGCAGTGCCGCACCCCTAGCGGGGGCCTACAATGAGCAGTTCTTC
NA	NA	TRBJ2-1	TRBV27	CASSSGITGPLYNEQFF	TGTGCCAGCAGTTCGGGGATCACAGGCCCTCTATATAATGAGCAGTTCTTC
NA	NA	TRBJ2-7	TRBV11-2	CASSLVWLSTYEQYF	TGTGCCAGCAGCTTAGTTTGGTTGTCAACCTACGAGCAGTACTTC
TRBD2	NA	TRBJ2-3	TRBV20-1	CSARVAGGNTQYF	TGCAGTGCTAGAGTAGCGGGGGGGAATACGCAGTATTTT
NA	few	TRBJ2-7	TRBV11-2	CASSSRTSTESEQYF	TGTGCCAGCAGCTCCCGAACTAGTACGGAGTCCGAGCAGTACTTC
NA	many	TRBJ2-7	TRBV29-1	CSADQLIDEQYF	TGCAGCGCCGACCAACTCATCGACGAGCAGTACTTC
TRBD2	NA	TRBJ2-3	TRBV28	CASSLGGLVTDTQYF	TGTGCCAGCAGTTTGGGCGGACTAGTAACAGATACGCAGTATTTT
NA	few	TRBJ2-7	TRBV6-5	CASSFRETIIHEQYF	TGTGCCAGCAGTTTTCGGGAAACGATCATCCACGAGCAGTACTTC
TRBD1	NA	TRBJ1-1	TRBV4-2	CASSQDRRGPVTEAFF	TGTGCCAGCAGCCAAGATAGGAGGGGGCCAGTCACTGAAGCTTTCTTT
TRBD2	NA	TRBJ2-3	TRBV5-5	CASSWGGWTDTQYF	TGTGCCAGCAGCTGGGGGGGGTGGACAGATACGCAGTATTTT
NA	few	TRBJ2-7	TRBV10-3	CAASAGSSSYEQYF	TGTGCTGCCTCGGCGGGGTCAAGCTCCTACGAGCAGTACTTC
NA	few	TRBJ1-2	TRBV14	CASSQERQGNYGYTF	TGTGCCAGCAGCCAAGAACGGCAGGGGAACTATGGCTACACCTTC
NA	NA	TRBJ1-2	TRBV28	CASSTRVPYGYTF	TGTGCCAGCAGTACCCGGGTGCCCTATGGCTACACCTTC
NA	NA	TRBJ2-2	TRBV30	CAWSVPTPTGELFF	TGTGCCTGGAGTGTACCTACCCCGACCGGGGAGCTGTTTTTT
TRBD1	NA	TRBJ1-2	TRBV2	CASSLDRDVFGYTF	TGTGCCAGCAGTCTGGACAGGGATGTTTTTGGCTACACCTTC
NA	many	TRBJ2-7	TRBV29-1	CSVRTVYEQYF	TGCAGCGTTAGGACAGTCTACGAGCAGTACTTC
NA	few	TRBJ1-4	TRBV5-1	CASSLESRSKSELFF	TGCGCCAGCAGCTTGGAGTCCAGAAGCAAGTCGGAACTGTTTTTT
TRBD1	NA	TRBJ1-6	TRBV5-4	CASTSTGVNSPLHF	TGTGCCAGCACCTCTACAGGGGTAAATTCACCCCTCCACTTT
NA	NA	TRBJ2-1	TRBV2	CASRVNRVTSYNEQFF	TGTGCCAGCAGAGTAAATCGGGTGACCTCCTACAATGAGCAGTTCTTC
TRBD1	NA	TRBJ1-5	TRBV20-1	CSAYRGRQPQHF	TGCAGTGCGTACAGGGGGCGACAGCCCCAGCATTTT
NA	once	TRBJ1-1	TRBV30	CAWSVRRGRPGATEAFF	TGTGCCTGGAGTGTACGTAGGGGACGCCCCGGGGCCACTGAAGCTTTCTTT
TRBD2	NA	TRBJ2-3	TRBV2	CASSYGTTSDTQYF	TGTGCCAGCAGCTACGGGACTACCTCAGATACGCAGTATTTT
NA	few	TRBJ2-3	TRBV7-2	CASTTGVQDTQYF	TGTGCCAGCACCACCGGGGTCCAGGATACGCAGTATTTT
NA	few	TRBJ2-7	TRBV29-1	CSVEDVQDYEQYF	TGCAGCGTTGAAGATGTGCAGGACTACGAGCAGTACTTC
NA	few	TRBJ1-2	TRBV3-1	CASSQVLKGKNGYTF	TGTGCCAGCAGCCAAGTACTCAAGGGAAAGAATGGCTACACCTTC
NA	NA	TRBJ2-1	TRBV27	CASSPGGARYNEQFF	TGTGCCAGCAGTCCCGGGGGCGCGCGCTACAATGAGCAGTTCTTC
NA	NA	TRBJ2-5	TRBV5-1	CASSLDLGAKTQYF	TGCGCCAGCAGCTTGGATTTGGGGGCGAAGACCCAGTACTTC
TRBD2	NA	TRBJ2-3	TRBV4-1	CASSQTWPLASGRFGTDTQYF	TGCGCCAGCAGCCAGACTTGGCCGTTGGCTAGCGGGAGGTTCGGCACAGATACGCAGTATTTT
NA	NA	TRBJ2-1	TRBV28	CASSFRKRNNEQFF	TGTGCCAGCAGTTTTAGGAAGCGGAACAATGAGCAGTTCTTC
NA	many	TRBJ2-3	TRBV29-1	CSVEGGSTDTQYF	TGCAGCGTTGAAGGCGGGAGCACAGATACGCAGTATTTT
NA	NA	TRBJ2-3	TRBV11-2	CASSLVGSFTDTQYF	TGTGCCAGCAGCTTAGTGGGCAGCTTCACAGATACGCAGTATTTT
TRBD2	few	TRBJ2-7	TRBV4-1	CASSQSTGLAPTYEQYF	TGCGCCAGCAGCCAAAGTACGGGACTAGCGCCCACCTACGAGCAGTACTTC